This T cell receptor beta chain originates from a study of PD-1 blockade in classical Hodgkin lymphoma. Germline V gives CDR1 KGHSH, CDR2 LQKENI. Trimming shortened V by 1 base and J by 7 bases, and 11 bases separated the two germline ends. The CDR3 consists of 14 residues. TCRdb keeps only in-frame clones here, not all; method: immunoSEQ multiplex PCR. The sample gives roughly 150,000 clones, approximately 81% of which show up once; 9.2% is in the top ten. All the patients suffered relapse after autologous stem cell transplantation, and brentuximab vedotin exposure differed. Sequencing was performed on peripheral blood mononuclear cells (PBMCs), taken before the second cycle of nivolumab. This clonotype was obtained from a human donor with classical Hodgkin lymphoma. The chain links TRBV18 to TRBJ2-1; D is perhaps TRBD1 (5 bases). The CDR3 is CASSPQGVGNEQFF. CDR3 in DNA: TGTGCCAGCTCACCACAAGGGGTCGGGAATGAGCAGTTCTTC.